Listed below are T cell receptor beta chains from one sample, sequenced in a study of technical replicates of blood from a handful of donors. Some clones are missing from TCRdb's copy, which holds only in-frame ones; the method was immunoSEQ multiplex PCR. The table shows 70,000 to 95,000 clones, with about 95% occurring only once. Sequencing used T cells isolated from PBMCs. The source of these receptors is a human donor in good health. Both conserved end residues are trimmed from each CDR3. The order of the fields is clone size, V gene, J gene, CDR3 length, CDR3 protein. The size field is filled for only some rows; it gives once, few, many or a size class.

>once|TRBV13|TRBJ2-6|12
ASRRGSGANVLT
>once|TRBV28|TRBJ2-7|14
ASTIERRTNSYEQY
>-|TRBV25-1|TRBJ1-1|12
ASSELAGNTEAF
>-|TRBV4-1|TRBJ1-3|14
ASSQRGQQSGNTIY
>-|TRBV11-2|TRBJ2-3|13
ASSFLAEGRDTQY
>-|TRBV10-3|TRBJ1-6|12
AISPDLYNSPLH
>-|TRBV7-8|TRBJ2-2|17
ASRPRTSGGPPNTGELF
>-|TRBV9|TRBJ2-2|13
ASSVGGVNTGELF
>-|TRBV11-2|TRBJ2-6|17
ASSSIPRQGTSGANVLT
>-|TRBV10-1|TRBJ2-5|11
ASSDGTLETQY
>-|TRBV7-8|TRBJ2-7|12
ASSLAGTVYEQY
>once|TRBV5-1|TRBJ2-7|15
ASSRALGPTKTYEQY
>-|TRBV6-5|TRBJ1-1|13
ASRTGQGVYTEAF
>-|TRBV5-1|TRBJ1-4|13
ASSFVGTDNEKLF
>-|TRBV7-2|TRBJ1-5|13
ASSSGTGLYQPQH
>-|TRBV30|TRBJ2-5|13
AWSVPQGVRETQY
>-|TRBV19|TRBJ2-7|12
ASSMTGGSYEQY
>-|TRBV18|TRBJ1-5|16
ASSFGTGRGSWNQPQH
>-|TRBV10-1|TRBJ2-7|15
ASSESPGLAGGDEQY
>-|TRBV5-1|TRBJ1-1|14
ASSLSAGIGSTEAF
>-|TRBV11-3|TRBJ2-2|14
ASSVSSGGASGELF
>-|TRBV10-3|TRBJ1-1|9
AIRTAAEAF
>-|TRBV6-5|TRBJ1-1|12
ASSPRDSAGEAF
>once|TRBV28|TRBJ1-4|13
ASSSPQGKGEKLF
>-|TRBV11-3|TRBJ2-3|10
ASMGGLDTQY
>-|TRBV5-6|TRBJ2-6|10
ASSFSSNVLT
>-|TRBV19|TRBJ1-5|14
ASSIMGTAGNQPQH
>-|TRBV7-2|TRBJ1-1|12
ASSSRWQNTEAF
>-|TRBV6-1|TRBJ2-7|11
ASYGRTAYEQY
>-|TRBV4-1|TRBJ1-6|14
ASSRVLQGDNSPLH
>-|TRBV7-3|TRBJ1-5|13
ASSLWGGDNQPQH
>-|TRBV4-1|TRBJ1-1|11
ASSQPGDTEAF
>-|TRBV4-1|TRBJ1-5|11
ASSQDNHQPQH
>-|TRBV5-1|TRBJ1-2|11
ASSFRQGSGYT
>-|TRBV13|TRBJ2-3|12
ASSLGRGTDTQY
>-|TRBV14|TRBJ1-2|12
ASSQATTNYGYT
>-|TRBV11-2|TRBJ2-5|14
ASSPEDSYSEETQY
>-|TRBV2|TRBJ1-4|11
ASSELAGEKLF
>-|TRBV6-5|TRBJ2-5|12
ASTIDGGRGTQY
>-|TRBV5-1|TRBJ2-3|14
ASSLRGKGFPDTQY